The subject of this entry is one TCR beta chain. The antigen is not known. The data derive from a study of tumor-infiltrating lymphocytes in localized non-small cell lung cancer. Study-level findings and limits: Tumor T-cell fraction from TCR sequencing was not associated with recurrence-free survival (p = 0.61). Technical variation could not be separated from intratumor heterogeneity here. TCRbeta sequencing showed higher T cell infiltration in tumors than uninvolved lung.

Profiling relied on immunoSEQ multiplex PCR, and the TCRdb table lists in-frame clones only, not all of them. The table lists some 30,000 clones, approximately 83% of them singletons, with approximately 2% in the top ten. This CDR3 region has 16 residues. Germline V lookup: CDR1 LGHNA, CDR2 YNFKEQ. V was clipped by 5 bases and J by 0 bases, with 14 bases between them. This TCR was recovered from a human donor with non-small cell lung cancer. This chain links TRBV4-2 with TRBJ1-3, with D perhaps TRBD1 (6 bases). The specimen was lung tumor tissue. Here the CDR3 reads CASSAGGSRSGNTIYF. The CDR3 region has the DNA TGTGCCAGCAGCGCTGGGGGCTCCCGCTCTGGAAACACCATATATTTT.